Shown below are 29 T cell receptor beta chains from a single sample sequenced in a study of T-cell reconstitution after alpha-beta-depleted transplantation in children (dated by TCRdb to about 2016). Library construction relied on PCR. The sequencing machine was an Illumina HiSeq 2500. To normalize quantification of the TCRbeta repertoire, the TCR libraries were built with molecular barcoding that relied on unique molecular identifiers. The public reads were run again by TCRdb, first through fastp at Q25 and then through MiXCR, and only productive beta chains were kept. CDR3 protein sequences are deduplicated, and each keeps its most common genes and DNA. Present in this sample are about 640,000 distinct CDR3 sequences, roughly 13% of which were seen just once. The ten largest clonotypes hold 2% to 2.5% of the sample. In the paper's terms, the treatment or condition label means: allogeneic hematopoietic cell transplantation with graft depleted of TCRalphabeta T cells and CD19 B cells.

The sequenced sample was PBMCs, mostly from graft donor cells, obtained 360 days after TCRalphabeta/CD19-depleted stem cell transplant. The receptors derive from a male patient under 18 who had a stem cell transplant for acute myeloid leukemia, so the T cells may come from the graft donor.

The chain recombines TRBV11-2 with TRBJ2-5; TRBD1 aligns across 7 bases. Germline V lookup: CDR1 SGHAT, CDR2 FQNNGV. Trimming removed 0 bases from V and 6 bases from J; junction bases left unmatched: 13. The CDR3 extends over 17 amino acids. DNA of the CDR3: TGTGCCAGCAGCTTAGAAATGGGGGCAGGGGGTAGGAAGACCCAGTACTTC. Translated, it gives CASSLEMGAGGRKTQYF.

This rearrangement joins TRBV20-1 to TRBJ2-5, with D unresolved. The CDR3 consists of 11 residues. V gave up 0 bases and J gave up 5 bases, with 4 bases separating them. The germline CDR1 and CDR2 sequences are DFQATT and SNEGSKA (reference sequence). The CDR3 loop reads CSAREWETQYF. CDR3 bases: TGCAGTGCTAGAGAGTGGGAGACCCAGTACTTC.

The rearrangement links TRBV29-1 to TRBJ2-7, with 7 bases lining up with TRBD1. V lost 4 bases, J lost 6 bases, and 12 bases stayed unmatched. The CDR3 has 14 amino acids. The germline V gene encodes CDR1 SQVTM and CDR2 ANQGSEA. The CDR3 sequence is CSVGPVTGRREQYF. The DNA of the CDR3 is TGCAGCGTTGGACCGGTGACAGGGCGTCGCGAGCAGTACTTC.

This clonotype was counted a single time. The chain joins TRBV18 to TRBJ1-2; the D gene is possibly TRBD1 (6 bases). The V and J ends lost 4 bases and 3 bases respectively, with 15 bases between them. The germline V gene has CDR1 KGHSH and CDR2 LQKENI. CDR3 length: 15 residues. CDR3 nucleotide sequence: TGTGCCAGCTCACTGGGGGCTACATGGGACTATGGCTACACCTTC. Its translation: CASSLGATWDYGYTF.

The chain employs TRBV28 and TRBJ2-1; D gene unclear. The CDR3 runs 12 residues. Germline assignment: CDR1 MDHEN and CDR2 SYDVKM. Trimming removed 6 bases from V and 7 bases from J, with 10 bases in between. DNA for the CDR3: TGTGCCAGCAGAGTACCGGCGAATGAGCAGTTCTTC. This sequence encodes CASRVPANEQFF.

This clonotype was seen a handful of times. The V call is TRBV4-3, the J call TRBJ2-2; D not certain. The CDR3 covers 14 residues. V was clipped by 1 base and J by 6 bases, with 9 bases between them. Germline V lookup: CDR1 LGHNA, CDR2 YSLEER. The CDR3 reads CASSQGPLPGELFF. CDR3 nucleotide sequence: TGCGCCAGCAGCCAAGGACCCCTACCCGGGGAGCTGTTTTTT.

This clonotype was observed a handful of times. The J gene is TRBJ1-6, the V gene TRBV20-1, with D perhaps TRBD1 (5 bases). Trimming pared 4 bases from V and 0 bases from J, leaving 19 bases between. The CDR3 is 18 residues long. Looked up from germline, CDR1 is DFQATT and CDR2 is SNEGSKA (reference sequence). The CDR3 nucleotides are TGCAGTGCTACCCGACCGGGGCGGAGGAGCTCCTATAATTCACCCCTCCACTTT. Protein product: CSATRPGRRSSYNSPLHF.

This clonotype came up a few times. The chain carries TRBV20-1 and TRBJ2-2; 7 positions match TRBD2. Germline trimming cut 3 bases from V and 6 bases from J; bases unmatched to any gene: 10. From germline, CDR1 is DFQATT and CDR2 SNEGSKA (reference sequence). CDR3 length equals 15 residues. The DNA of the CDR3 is TGCAGTGCTAGGGGGGGGAGTAGGGTTGCCGGGGAGCTGTTTTTT. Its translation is CSARGGSRVAGELFF.

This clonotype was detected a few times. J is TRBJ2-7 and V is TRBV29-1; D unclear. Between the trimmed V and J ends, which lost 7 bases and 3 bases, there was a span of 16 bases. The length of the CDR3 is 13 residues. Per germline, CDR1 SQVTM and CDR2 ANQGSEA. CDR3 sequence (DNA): TGCAGCGCTGCGGACCATAGTGGCTACGAGCAGTACTTC. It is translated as CSAADHSGYEQYF.

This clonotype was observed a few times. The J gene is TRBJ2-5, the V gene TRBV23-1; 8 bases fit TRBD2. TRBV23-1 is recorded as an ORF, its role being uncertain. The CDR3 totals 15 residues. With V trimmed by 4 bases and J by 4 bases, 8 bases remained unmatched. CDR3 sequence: CASSLSGNGRETQYF. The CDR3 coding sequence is TGCGCCAGCAGTCTTAGCGGGAACGGCAGAGAGACCCAGTACTTC.

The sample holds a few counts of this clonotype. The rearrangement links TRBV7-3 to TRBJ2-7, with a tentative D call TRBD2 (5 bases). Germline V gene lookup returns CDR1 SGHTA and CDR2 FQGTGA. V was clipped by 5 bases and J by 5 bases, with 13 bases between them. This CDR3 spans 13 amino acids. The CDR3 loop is CASSPPSGNEQYF. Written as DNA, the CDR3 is TGTGCCAGCAGCCCCCCCTCCGGGAACGAGCAGTACTTC.

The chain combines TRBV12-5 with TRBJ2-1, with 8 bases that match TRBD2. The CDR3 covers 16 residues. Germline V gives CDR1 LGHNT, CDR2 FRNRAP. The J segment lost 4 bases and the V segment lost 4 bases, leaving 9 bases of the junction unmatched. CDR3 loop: CASGSLVGTSYNEQFF. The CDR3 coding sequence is TGTGCTAGTGGTTCGCTGGTTGGGACTAGTTACAATGAGCAGTTCTTC.

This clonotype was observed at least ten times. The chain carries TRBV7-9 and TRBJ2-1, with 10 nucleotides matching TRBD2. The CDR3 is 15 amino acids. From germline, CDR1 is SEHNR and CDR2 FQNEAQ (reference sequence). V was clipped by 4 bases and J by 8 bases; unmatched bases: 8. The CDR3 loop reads CASSSLAGVGDEQFF. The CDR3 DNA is TGTGCCAGCAGCTCCCTAGCGGGAGTAGGGGATGAGCAGTTCTTC.

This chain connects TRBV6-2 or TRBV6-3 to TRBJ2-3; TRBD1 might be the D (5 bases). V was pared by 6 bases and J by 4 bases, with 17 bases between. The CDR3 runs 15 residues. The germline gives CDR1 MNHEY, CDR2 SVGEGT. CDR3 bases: TGTGCCAGCAGGCCCCACCAGGGTGGCGCAGATACGCAGTATTTT. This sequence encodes CASRPHQGGADTQYF.

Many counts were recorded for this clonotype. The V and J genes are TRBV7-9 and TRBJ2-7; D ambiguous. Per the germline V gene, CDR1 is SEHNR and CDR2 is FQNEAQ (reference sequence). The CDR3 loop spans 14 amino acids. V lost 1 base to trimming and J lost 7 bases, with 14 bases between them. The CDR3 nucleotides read TGTGCCAGCAGCTTAGAGGGCCCGGCTAGGGAGCAGTACTTC. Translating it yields CASSLEGPAREQYF.

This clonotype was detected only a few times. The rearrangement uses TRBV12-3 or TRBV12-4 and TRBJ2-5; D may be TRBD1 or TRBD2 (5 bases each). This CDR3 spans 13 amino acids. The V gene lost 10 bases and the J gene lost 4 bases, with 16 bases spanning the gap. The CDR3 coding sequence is TGTGCCACCACCGGGGCGGGCCGAGAGACCCAGTACTTC. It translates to CATTGAGRETQYF.

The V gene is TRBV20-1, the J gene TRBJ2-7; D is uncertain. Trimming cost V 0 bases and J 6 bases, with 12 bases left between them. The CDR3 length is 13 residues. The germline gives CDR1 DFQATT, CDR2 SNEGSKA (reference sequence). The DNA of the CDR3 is TGCAGTGCTAGAGATAAGTGGCCCTCCGAGCAGTACTTC. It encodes CSARDKWPSEQYF.

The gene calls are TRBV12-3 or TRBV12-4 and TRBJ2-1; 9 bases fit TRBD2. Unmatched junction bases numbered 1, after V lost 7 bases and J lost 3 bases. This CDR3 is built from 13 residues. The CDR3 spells CASKLAGYNEQFF. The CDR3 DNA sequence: TGTGCCAGCAAACTAGCGGGCTACAATGAGCAGTTCTTC.

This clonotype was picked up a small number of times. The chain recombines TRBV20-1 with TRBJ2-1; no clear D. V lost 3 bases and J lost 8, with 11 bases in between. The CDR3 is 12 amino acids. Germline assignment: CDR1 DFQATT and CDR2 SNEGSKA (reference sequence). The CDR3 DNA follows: TGCAGTGCTAGCGACTCCCTAGATGAGCAGTTCTTC. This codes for CSASDSLDEQFF.

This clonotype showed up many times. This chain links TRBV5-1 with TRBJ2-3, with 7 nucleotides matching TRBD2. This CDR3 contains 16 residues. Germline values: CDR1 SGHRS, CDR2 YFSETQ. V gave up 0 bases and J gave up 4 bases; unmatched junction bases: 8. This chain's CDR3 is CASSLGGSAVADTQYF. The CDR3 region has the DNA TGCGCCAGCAGCTTGGGCGGGAGTGCCGTGGCAGATACGCAGTATTTT.

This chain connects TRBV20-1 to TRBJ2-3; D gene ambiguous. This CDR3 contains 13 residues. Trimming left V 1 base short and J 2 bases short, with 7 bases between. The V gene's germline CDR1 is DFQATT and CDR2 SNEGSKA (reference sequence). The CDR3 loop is CSARGSLTDTQYF. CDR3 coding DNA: TGCAGTGCTAGAGGTAGCCTCACAGATACGCAGTATTTT.

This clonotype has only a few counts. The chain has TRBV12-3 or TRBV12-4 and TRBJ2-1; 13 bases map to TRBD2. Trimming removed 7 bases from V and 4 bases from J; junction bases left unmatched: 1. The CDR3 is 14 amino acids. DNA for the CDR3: TGTGCCAGCATGGGACTAGCGGGGTACAATGAGCAGTTCTTC. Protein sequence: CASMGLAGYNEQFF.

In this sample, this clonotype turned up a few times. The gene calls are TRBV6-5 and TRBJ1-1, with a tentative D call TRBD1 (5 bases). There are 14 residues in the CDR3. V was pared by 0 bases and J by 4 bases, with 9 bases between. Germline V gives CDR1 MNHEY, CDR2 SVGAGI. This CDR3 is CASSYSNGGTEAFF. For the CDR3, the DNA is TGTGCCAGCAGTTACTCGAATGGGGGCACTGAAGCTTTCTTT.

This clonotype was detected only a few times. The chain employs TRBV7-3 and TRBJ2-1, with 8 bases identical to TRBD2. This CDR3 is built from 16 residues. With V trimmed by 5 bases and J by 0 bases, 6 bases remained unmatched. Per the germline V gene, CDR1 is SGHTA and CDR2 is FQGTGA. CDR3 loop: CASSISGASSYNEQFF. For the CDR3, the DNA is TGTGCCAGCAGCATTAGCGGGGCCTCCTCCTACAATGAGCAGTTCTTC.

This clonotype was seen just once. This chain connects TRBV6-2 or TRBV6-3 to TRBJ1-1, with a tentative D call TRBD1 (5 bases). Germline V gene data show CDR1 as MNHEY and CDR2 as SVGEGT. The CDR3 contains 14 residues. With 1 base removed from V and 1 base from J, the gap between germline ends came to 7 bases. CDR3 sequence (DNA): TGTGCCAGCAGTTACTACGACAGGAACACTGAAGCTTTCTTT. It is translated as CASSYYDRNTEAFF.

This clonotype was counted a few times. The DNA for the CDR3 is TGTGCCAGCAGTTCTCCTAGCGTAACCTACGAGCAGTACTTC. This gives the protein CASSSPSVTYEQYF. This chain connects TRBV12-3 or TRBV12-4 to TRBJ2-7, with D possibly matching TRBD2 (6 bases). The CDR3 is made up of 14 amino acids. V was pared by 4 bases and J by 2 bases, with 12 bases between.

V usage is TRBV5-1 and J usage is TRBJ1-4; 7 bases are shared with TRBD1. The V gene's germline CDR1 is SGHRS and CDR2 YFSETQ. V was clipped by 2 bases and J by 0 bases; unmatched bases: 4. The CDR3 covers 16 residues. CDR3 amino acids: CASSFDRDATNEKLFF. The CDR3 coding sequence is TGCGCCAGCAGCTTCGACAGGGACGCAACTAATGAAAAACTGTTTTTT.

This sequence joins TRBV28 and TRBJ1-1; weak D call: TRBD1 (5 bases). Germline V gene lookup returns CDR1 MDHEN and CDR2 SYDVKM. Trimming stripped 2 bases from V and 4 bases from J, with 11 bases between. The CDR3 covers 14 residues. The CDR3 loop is CASSLPAGSTEAFF. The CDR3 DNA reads TGTGCCAGCAGTTTACCAGCAGGGAGCACTGAAGCTTTCTTT.

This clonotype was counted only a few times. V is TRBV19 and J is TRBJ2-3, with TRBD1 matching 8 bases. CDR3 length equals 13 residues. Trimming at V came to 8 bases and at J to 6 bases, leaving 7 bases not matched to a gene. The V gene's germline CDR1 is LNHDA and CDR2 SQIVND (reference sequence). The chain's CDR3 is CASRRGLRDTQYF. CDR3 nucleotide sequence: TGTGCCAGTCGCAGGGGGCTCAGGGATACGCAGTATTTT.